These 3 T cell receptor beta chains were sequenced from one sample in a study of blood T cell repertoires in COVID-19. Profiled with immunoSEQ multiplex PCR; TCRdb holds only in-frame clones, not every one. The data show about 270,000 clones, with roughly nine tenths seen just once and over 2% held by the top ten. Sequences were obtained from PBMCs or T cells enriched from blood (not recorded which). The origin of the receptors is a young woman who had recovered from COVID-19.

Here the CDR3 DNA reads TGTGCCAGCAGCTTGGTACGGGGGGGAGGCACAGATACGCAGTATTTT. Protein: CASSLVRGGGTDTQYF. The chain joins TRBV5-6 to TRBJ2-3; 8 nucleotides agree with TRBD2. Per the germline V gene, CDR1 is SGHDT and CDR2 is YYEEEE. This CDR3 has 16 amino acids. V was pared by 0 bases and J by 1 base, with 4 bases of the junction left unmatched.

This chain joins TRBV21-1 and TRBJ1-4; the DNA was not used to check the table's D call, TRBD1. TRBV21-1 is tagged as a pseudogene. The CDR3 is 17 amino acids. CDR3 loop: CASRHLGALPTNEKLFF. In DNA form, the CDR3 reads TGTGCCAGCAGACACCTGGGCGCACTGCCAACTAATGAAAAACTGTTTTTT.

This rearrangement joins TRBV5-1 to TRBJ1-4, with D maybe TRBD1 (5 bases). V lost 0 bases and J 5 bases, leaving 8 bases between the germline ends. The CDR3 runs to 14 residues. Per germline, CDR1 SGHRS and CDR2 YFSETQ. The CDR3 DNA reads TGCGCCAGCAGCTTGGAAGCAGGGAATGAAAAACTGTTTTTT. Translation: CASSLEAGNEKLFF. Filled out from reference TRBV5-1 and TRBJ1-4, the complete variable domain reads KAGVTQTPRYLIKTRGQQVTLSCSPISGHRSVSWYQQTPGQGLQFLFEYFSETQRNKGNFPGRFSGRQFSNSRSEMNVSTLELGDSALYLCASSLEAGNEKLFFGSGTQLSVL.